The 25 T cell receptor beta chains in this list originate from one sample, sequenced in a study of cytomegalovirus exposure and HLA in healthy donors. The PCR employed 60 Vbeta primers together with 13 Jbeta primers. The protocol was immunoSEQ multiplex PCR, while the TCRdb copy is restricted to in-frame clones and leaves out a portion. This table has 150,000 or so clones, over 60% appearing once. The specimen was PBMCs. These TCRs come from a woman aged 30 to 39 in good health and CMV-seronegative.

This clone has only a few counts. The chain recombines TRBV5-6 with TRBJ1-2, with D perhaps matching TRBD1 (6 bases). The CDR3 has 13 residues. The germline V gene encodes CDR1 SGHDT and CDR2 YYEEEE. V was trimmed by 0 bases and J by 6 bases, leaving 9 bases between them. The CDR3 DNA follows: TGTGCCAGCAGCTTGGTGGGGGCGCATGGCTACACCTTC. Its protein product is CASSLVGAHGYTF. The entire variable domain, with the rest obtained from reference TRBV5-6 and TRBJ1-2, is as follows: DAGVTQSPTHLIKTRGQQVTLRCSPKSGHDTVSWYQQALGQGPQFIFQYYEEEERQRGNFPDRFSGHQFPNYSSELNVNALLLGDSALYLCASSLVGAHGYTFGSGTRLTVV.

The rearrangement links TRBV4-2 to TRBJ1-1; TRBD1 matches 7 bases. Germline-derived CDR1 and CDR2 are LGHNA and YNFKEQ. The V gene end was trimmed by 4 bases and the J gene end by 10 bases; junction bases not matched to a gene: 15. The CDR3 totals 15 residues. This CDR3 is CASSPYPGTARRAFF. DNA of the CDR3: TGTGCCAGCAGCCCCTACCCCGGGACAGCACGAAGAGCTTTCTTT.

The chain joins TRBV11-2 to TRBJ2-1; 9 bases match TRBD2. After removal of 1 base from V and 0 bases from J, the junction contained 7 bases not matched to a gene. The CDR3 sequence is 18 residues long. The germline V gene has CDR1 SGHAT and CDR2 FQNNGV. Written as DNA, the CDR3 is TGTGCCAGCAGCTTAGGCCGCGGGGGGGTGAGCTCCTACAATGAGCAGTTCTTC. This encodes CASSLGRGGVSSYNEQFF.

CDR3 sequence (DNA): TGTGCCAGCTCAGGTTCGGTGGATCAGCCCCAGCATTTT. This codes for CASSGSVDQPQHF. The gene calls are TRBV19 and TRBJ1-5; D is uncertain. CDR1 is LNHDA and CDR2 is SQIVND in the germline V gene (reference sequence). Trimming removed 9 bases at V and 5 bases at J, with 14 bases between. This CDR3 contains 13 residues. The full variable domain, rest sourced from reference TRBV19 and TRBJ1-5, is DGGITQSPKYLFRKEGQNVTLSCEQNLNHDAMYWYRQDPGQGLRLIYYSQIVNDFQKGDIAEGYSVSREKKESFPLTVTSAQKNPTAFYLCASSGSVDQPQHFGDGTRLSIL.

CDR3 sequence (DNA): TGTGCCAGCAGCTTTCAGGGGTCGGATGGCTACACCTTC. This codes for CASSFQGSDGYTF. This chain joins TRBV7-2 and TRBJ1-2, with D possibly being TRBD1 (6 bases). Germline loops: CDR1 SGHTA, CDR2 FQGNSA. Trimming pared 3 bases from V and 6 bases from J, leaving 11 bases between. The CDR3 has 13 amino acids.

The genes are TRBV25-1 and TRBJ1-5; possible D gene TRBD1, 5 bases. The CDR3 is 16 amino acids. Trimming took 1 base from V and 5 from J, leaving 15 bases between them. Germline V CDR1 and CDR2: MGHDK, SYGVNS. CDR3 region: CASSEWGHPGDQPQHF. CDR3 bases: TGTGCCAGCAGTGAATGGGGCCACCCGGGTGATCAGCCCCAGCATTTT.

The CDR3 DNA sequence: TGTGCCAGCTCACCAAAGGGGGTAGATTTCACCTACGAGCAGTACTTC. Its translation is CASSPKGVDFTYEQYF. The chain employs TRBV18 and TRBJ2-7; weak D call: TRBD1 (6 bases). CDR3 length: 16 residues. Per the germline V gene, CDR1 is KGHSH and CDR2 is LQKENI. V was clipped by 2 bases and J by 2 bases, with 16 bases between them.

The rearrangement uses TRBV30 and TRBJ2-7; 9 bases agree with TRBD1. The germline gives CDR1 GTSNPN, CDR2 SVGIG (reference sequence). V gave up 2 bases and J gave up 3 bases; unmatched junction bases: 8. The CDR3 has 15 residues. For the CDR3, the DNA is TGTGCCTGGAGTCACCGCCGGACAGGGGTCTACGAGCAGTACTTC. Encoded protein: CAWSHRRTGVYEQYF.

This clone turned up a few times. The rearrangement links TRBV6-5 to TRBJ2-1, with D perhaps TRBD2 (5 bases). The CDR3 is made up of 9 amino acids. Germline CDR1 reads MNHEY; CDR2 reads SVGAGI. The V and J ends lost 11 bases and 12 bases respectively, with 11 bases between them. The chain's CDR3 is CAGGRGQFF. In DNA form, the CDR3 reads TGTGCCGGCGGACGGGGGCAGTTCTTC.

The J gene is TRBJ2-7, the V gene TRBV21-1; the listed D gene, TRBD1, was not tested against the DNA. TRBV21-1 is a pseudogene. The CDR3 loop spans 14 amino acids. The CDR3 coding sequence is TGTGCCAGCAGCAGCCGGGACAGGGTCCACGAGCAGTACTTC. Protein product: CASSSRDRVHEQYF.

In DNA form, the CDR3 reads TGCGCCAGCAGCTTCGGGAATTCGGGCAGCACCGGGGAGCTGTTTTTT. Translating it yields CASSFGNSGSTGELFF. The chain is built from TRBV5-1 and TRBJ2-2, with a weak D call TRBD2 (5 bases). The CDR3 extends over 16 amino acids. The V and J ends lost 2 bases and 4 bases respectively, with 15 bases between them. Germline V gene lookup returns CDR1 SGHRS and CDR2 YFSETQ.

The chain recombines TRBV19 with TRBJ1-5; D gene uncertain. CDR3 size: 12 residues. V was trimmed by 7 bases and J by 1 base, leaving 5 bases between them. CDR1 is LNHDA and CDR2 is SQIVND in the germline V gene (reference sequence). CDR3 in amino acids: CASTLSNQPQHF. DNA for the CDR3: TGTGCCAGTACCTTGAGCAATCAGCCCCAGCATTTT.

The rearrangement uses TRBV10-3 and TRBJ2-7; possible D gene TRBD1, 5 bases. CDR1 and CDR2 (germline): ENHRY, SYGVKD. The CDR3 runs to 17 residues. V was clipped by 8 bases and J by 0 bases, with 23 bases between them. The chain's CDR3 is CAILELTCGANSYEQYF. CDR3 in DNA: TGTGCCATCCTTGAGCTTACCTGTGGGGCTAACTCCTACGAGCAGTACTTC.

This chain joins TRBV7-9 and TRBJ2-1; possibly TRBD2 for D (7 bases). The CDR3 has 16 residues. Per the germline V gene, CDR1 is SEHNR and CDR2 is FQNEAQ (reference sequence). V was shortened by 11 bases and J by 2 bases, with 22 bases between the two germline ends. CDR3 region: CARRHIGGDTYNEQFF. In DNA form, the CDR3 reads TGTGCCCGACGCCACATTGGGGGGGACACCTACAATGAGCAGTTCTTC. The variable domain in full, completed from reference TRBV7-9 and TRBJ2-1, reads DTGVSQNPRHKITKRGQNVTFRCDPISEHNRLYWYRQTLGQGPEFLTYFQNEAQLEKSRLLSDRFSAERPKGSFSTLEIQRTEQGDSAMYLCARRHIGGDTYNEQFFGPGTRLTVL.

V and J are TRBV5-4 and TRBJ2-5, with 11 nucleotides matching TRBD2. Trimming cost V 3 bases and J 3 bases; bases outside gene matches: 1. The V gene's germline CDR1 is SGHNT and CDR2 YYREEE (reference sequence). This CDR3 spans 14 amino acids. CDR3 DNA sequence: TGTGCCAGCAGCTCGGGACTAGCGGAAGAGACCCAGTACTTC. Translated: CASSSGLAEETQYF.

DNA for the CDR3: TGTGCCAGCAGTTACGACCAGCGGGGGGTATCCTACGAGCAGTACTTC. Its protein product is CASSYDQRGVSYEQYF. The chain links TRBV6-6 to TRBJ2-7; 9 positions match TRBD2. This CDR3 is 16 amino acids long. Trimming at V came to 2 bases and at J to 1 base, leaving 6 bases not matched to a gene. The V gene's germline CDR1 is MNHNY and CDR2 SVGAGI (reference sequence).

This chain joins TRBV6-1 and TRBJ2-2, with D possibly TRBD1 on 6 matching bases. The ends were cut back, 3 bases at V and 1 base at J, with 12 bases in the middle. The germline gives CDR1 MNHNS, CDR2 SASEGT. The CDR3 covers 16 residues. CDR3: CASSDTGMRNTGELFF. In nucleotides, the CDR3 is TGTGCCAGCAGTGATACAGGGATGAGGAACACCGGGGAGCTGTTTTTT.

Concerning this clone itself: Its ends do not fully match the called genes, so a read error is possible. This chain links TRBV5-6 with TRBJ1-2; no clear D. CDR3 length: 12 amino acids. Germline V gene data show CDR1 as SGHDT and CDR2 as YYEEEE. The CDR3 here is CASSLDGVGYPF. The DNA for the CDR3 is TGTGCCAGCAGCTTGGACGGGGTTGGCTACCCCTTC.

The DNA of the CDR3 is TGTGCCAGCTCAAGCGGGGGCACGCAAGAGACCCAGTACTTC. It encodes CASSSGGTQETQYF. The chain has TRBV18 and TRBJ2-5, with 8 positions matching TRBD2. V lost 5 bases, J lost 2 bases, and 4 bases stayed unmatched. CDR1 is KGHSH, CDR2 LQKENI, per germline. CDR3 length: 14 amino acids.

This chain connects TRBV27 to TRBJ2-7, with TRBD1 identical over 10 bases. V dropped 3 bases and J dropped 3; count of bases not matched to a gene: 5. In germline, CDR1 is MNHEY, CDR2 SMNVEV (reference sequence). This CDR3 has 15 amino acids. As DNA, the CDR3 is TGTGCCAGCAGTTTGGTGGGACAGGGGATCTACGAGCAGTACTTC. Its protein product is CASSLVGQGIYEQYF.

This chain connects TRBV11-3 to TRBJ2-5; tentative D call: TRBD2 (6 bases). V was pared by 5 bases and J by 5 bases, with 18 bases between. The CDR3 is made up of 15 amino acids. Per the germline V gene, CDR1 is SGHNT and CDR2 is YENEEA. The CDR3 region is CASSMGGPTGETQYF. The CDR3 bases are TGTGCCAGCAGCATGGGAGGACCCACCGGGGAGACCCAGTACTTC.

The CDR3 reads CASSFERGFGNTIYF. The DNA of the CDR3 is TGTGCCAGCAGCTTCGAAAGGGGGTTTGGAAACACCATATATTTT. The chain has TRBV7-8 and TRBJ1-3, with D possibly being TRBD1 (6 bases). The CDR3 has 15 amino acids. V lost 3 bases and J 3 bases, leaving 12 bases between the germline ends. Germline CDR1 reads SGHVS; CDR2 reads FQNEAQ.

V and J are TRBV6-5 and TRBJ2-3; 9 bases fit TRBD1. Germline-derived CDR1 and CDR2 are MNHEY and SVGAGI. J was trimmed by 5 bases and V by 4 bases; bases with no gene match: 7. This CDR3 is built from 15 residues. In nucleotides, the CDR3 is TGTGCCAGCAGTTTCGGGACAGGGAGTATAGATACGCAGTATTTT. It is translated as CASSFGTGSIDTQYF.

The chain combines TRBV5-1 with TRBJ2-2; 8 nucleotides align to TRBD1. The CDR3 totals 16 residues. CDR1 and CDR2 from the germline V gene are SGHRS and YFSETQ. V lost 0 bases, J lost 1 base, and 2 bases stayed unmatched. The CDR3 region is CASSLAGTGNTGELFF. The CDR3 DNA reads TGCGCCAGCAGCTTGGCGGGGACAGGGAACACCGGGGAGCTGTTTTTT.

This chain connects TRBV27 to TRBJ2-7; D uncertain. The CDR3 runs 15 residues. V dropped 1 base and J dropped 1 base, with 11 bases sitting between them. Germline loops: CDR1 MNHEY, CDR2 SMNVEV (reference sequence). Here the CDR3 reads CASSLYPTRSYEQYF. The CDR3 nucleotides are TGTGCCAGCAGTTTATACCCCACCAGGTCCTACGAGCAGTACTTC.